Presented here are 17 T cell receptor beta chains from one specimen sequenced in a study of T cell responses to AZD1222 COVID-19 vaccine. The method was immunoSEQ multiplex PCR; TCRdb's version includes in-frame clones alone and lacks a portion of them. The data contain some 84,000 clones, approximately 89% of them singletons. The material was peripheral blood, obtained on day 0 of AZD1222 vaccination. Source of these receptors: an adult in good health.

V usage is TRBV19 and J usage is TRBJ1-1; 8 bases fit TRBD1. Trimming removed 7 bases from V and 3 bases from J; junction bases left unmatched: 4. The germline V gene encodes CDR1 LNHDA and CDR2 SQIVND (reference sequence). This CDR3 has 13 amino acids. CDR3 DNA: TGTGCCAGTAAAGCACAGGGGGACACTGAAGCTTTCTTT. Translation: CASKAQGDTEAFF.

This clone was detected once. This rearrangement joins TRBV5-5 to TRBJ1-5; weak D call: TRBD1 (5 bases). The CDR3 covers 15 residues. Trimming pared 6 bases from V and 1 base from J, leaving 14 bases between. Germline V gene lookup returns CDR1 SGHKS and CDR2 YYEKEE (reference sequence). Written as DNA, the CDR3 is TGTGCCAGCAACGAACAGGCCACCAGCAATCAGCCCCAGCATTTT. Protein sequence: CASNEQATSNQPQHF.

The chain carries TRBV4-1 and TRBJ1-5; weak D call: TRBD1 (5 bases). CDR1 is MGHRA and CDR2 is YSYEKL in the germline V gene. This CDR3 contains 14 residues. Deletions cut 0 bases from V and 4 bases from J, with 7 bases between. The DNA for the CDR3 is TGCGCCAGCAGCCAAGAATGGGGGAATCAGCCCCAGCATTTT. It codes for CASSQEWGNQPQHF.

The V and J genes are TRBV2 and TRBJ2-7; D is undetermined. The V gene's germline CDR1 is SNHLY and CDR2 FYNNEI. This CDR3 is built from 15 residues. Trimming stripped 4 bases from V and 1 base from J, with 14 bases between. CDR3 in DNA: TGTGCCAGCAGTGGTTATAGCCTGAGTTCCTACGAGCAGTACTTC. It yields the protein CASSGYSLSSYEQYF.

The chain couples TRBV5-1 to TRBJ2-3; 11 bases map to TRBD2. Germline-derived CDR1 and CDR2 are SGHRS and YFSETQ. This CDR3 has 18 residues. The V segment lost 6 bases and the J segment 5 bases; nucleotides outside the gene matches: 17. In DNA, the CDR3 is TGCGCCAGCACCAAAAATACGGGACTAGCGGAGGGAGGAGATACGCAGTATTTT. This gives the protein CASTKNTGLAEGGDTQYF.

The rearrangement links TRBV28 to TRBJ1-4; D uncertain. The germline V and J ends were trimmed by 5 bases and 8 bases, with 21 bases remaining between them. CDR1 and CDR2 from the germline V gene are MDHEN and SYDVKM. The CDR3 consists of 16 residues. The CDR3 protein is CASSEIRTGINEKLFF. CDR3 in DNA: TGTGCCAGCAGTGAAATTCGGACCGGGATAAACGAAAAACTGTTTTTT.

CDR3 bases: TGTGCCAGCAGCCAGGCACTCTACGAGCAGTACTTC. Translated: CASSQALYEQYF. The J gene is TRBJ2-7, the V gene TRBV3-1 (or the pseudogene TRBV3-2); D not certain. Germline CDR1 reads LGHDT; CDR2 reads YNNKEL (reference sequence). The CDR3 runs 12 residues. The V end lost 3 bases, the J end lost 3 bases, and 6 bases lay between the germline ends.

J is TRBJ1-1 and V is TRBV28; 7 bases line up with TRBD1. The V and J ends lost 9 bases and 2 bases, in that order; junction bases with no gene match: 9. Per germline, CDR1 MDHEN and CDR2 SYDVKM. The CDR3 extends over 14 amino acids. The CDR3 reads CASLGQRGNTEAFF. The CDR3 DNA reads as TGTGCCAGTCTGGGACAGAGGGGTAACACTGAAGCTTTCTTT.

The chain uses TRBV5-1 and TRBJ1-3; D gene ambiguous. In germline, CDR1 is SGHRS, CDR2 YFSETQ. The germline V and J ends were trimmed by 4 bases and 1 base, with 9 bases remaining between them. The CDR3 runs to 14 residues. The CDR3 protein is CASSGETSGNTIYF. The CDR3 DNA sequence: TGCGCCAGCAGCGGAGAGACTTCTGGAAACACCATATATTTT.

The chain is built from TRBV28 and TRBJ1-2; a possible D gene is TRBD1 (5 bases). The CDR3 totals 20 residues. Germline V gene data show CDR1 as MDHEN and CDR2 as SYDVKM. V was shortened by 7 bases and J by 9 bases, with 39 bases between the two germline ends. The CDR3 spells CASIPLLKRAGTYGKFSYTF. The CDR3 DNA follows: TGTGCCAGCATCCCCTTGCTGAAGAGGGCAGGGACGTACGGGAAGTTTAGCTACACCTTC.

This clone was found a few times. The CDR3 region is CASSPPGTVVGNTIYF. The DNA of the CDR3 is TGTGCCAGCAGTCCCCCCGGGACGGTGGTGGGAAACACCATATATTTT. The gene calls are TRBV28 and TRBJ1-3, with a tentative D call TRBD1 (5 bases). The length of the CDR3 is 16 residues. V was trimmed by 5 bases and J by 4 bases, leaving 18 bases between them. The germline V gene has CDR1 MDHEN and CDR2 SYDVKM. The full variable domain, with the rest looked up from reference TRBV28 and TRBJ1-3, is DVKVTQSSRYLVKRTGEKVFLECVQDMDHENMFWYRQDPGLGLRLIYFSYDVKMKEKGDIPEGYSVSREKKERFSLILESASTNQTSMYLCASSPPGTVVGNTIYFGEGSWLTVV.

This clone has more than one count but fewer than ten. The chain carries TRBV5-1 and TRBJ2-2, with 7 positions matching TRBD1. The germline gives CDR1 SGHRS, CDR2 YFSETQ. J lost 4 bases, V lost 4 bases, and 7 bases had no gene match. The CDR3 consists of 15 residues. CDR3 region: CASSRQGDPTGELFF. For the CDR3, the DNA is TGCGCCAGCAGCCGACAGGGAGACCCCACCGGGGAGCTGTTTTTT.

This chain links TRBV19 with TRBJ1-5, with unresolved D. Trimming pared 0 bases from V and 1 base from J, leaving 4 bases between. The CDR3 totals 14 residues. Germline V CDR1 and CDR2: LNHDA, SQIVND (reference sequence). DNA of the CDR3: TGTGCCAGTAGTATAGAAAGGAGCAATCAGCCCCAGCATTTT. It translates to CASSIERSNQPQHF.

The chain is built from TRBV9 and TRBJ1-1, with D possibly being TRBD1 (5 bases). V was shortened by 0 bases and J by 5 bases, with 14 bases between the two germline ends. Germline CDR1 reads SGDLS; CDR2 reads YYNGEE. There are 15 residues in the CDR3. As DNA, the CDR3 is TGTGCCAGCAGCGTAGGGATCAGGGAGGGAACTGAAGCTTTCTTT. As protein: CASSVGIREGTEAFF. Full variable domain (remainder filled in from reference TRBV9 and TRBJ1-1): DSGVTQTPKHLITATGQRVTLRCSPRSGDLSVYWYQQSLDQGLQFLIQYYNGEERAKGNILERFSAQQFPDLHSELNLSSLELGDSALYFCASSVGIREGTEAFFGQGTRLTVV.

The V and J genes are TRBV6-5 and TRBJ1-5; D is perhaps TRBD1 (5 bases). This CDR3 is built from 13 residues. From germline, CDR1 is MNHEY and CDR2 SVGAGI. V was pared by 7 bases and J by 1 base, with 8 bases between. CDR3 sequence (DNA): TGTGCCAGCATCAGGGAGAGCAATCAGCCCCAGCATTTT. Amino acids: CASIRESNQPQHF.

The CDR3 nucleotides read TGTGCCAGCAGCGTAGAGTGGGGGACAGCCTATGGCTACACCTTC. Translation: CASSVEWGTAYGYTF. This sequence joins TRBV9 and TRBJ1-2; 7 positions match TRBD1. This CDR3 region has 15 residues. CDR1 and CDR2 (germline): SGDLS, YYNGEE. Trimming at V came to 0 bases and at J to 4 bases, leaving 6 bases not matched to a gene. The complete variable domain, with remaining parts taken from reference TRBV9 and TRBJ1-2, reads DSGVTQTPKHLITATGQRVTLRCSPRSGDLSVYWYQQSLDQGLQFLIQYYNGEERAKGNILERFSAQQFPDLHSELNLSSLELGDSALYFCASSVEWGTAYGYTFGSGTRLTVV.

The rearrangement uses TRBV27 and TRBJ2-3; maybe TRBD2 (5 bases). The CDR3 is 15 residues long. Trimming cost V 5 bases and J 2 bases, with 14 bases left between them. Germline V CDR1 and CDR2: MNHEY, SMNVEV (reference sequence). The CDR3 reads CASSPRRIFTDTQYF. The CDR3 DNA reads as TGTGCCAGCAGTCCCAGGAGGATTTTCACAGATACGCAGTATTTT.